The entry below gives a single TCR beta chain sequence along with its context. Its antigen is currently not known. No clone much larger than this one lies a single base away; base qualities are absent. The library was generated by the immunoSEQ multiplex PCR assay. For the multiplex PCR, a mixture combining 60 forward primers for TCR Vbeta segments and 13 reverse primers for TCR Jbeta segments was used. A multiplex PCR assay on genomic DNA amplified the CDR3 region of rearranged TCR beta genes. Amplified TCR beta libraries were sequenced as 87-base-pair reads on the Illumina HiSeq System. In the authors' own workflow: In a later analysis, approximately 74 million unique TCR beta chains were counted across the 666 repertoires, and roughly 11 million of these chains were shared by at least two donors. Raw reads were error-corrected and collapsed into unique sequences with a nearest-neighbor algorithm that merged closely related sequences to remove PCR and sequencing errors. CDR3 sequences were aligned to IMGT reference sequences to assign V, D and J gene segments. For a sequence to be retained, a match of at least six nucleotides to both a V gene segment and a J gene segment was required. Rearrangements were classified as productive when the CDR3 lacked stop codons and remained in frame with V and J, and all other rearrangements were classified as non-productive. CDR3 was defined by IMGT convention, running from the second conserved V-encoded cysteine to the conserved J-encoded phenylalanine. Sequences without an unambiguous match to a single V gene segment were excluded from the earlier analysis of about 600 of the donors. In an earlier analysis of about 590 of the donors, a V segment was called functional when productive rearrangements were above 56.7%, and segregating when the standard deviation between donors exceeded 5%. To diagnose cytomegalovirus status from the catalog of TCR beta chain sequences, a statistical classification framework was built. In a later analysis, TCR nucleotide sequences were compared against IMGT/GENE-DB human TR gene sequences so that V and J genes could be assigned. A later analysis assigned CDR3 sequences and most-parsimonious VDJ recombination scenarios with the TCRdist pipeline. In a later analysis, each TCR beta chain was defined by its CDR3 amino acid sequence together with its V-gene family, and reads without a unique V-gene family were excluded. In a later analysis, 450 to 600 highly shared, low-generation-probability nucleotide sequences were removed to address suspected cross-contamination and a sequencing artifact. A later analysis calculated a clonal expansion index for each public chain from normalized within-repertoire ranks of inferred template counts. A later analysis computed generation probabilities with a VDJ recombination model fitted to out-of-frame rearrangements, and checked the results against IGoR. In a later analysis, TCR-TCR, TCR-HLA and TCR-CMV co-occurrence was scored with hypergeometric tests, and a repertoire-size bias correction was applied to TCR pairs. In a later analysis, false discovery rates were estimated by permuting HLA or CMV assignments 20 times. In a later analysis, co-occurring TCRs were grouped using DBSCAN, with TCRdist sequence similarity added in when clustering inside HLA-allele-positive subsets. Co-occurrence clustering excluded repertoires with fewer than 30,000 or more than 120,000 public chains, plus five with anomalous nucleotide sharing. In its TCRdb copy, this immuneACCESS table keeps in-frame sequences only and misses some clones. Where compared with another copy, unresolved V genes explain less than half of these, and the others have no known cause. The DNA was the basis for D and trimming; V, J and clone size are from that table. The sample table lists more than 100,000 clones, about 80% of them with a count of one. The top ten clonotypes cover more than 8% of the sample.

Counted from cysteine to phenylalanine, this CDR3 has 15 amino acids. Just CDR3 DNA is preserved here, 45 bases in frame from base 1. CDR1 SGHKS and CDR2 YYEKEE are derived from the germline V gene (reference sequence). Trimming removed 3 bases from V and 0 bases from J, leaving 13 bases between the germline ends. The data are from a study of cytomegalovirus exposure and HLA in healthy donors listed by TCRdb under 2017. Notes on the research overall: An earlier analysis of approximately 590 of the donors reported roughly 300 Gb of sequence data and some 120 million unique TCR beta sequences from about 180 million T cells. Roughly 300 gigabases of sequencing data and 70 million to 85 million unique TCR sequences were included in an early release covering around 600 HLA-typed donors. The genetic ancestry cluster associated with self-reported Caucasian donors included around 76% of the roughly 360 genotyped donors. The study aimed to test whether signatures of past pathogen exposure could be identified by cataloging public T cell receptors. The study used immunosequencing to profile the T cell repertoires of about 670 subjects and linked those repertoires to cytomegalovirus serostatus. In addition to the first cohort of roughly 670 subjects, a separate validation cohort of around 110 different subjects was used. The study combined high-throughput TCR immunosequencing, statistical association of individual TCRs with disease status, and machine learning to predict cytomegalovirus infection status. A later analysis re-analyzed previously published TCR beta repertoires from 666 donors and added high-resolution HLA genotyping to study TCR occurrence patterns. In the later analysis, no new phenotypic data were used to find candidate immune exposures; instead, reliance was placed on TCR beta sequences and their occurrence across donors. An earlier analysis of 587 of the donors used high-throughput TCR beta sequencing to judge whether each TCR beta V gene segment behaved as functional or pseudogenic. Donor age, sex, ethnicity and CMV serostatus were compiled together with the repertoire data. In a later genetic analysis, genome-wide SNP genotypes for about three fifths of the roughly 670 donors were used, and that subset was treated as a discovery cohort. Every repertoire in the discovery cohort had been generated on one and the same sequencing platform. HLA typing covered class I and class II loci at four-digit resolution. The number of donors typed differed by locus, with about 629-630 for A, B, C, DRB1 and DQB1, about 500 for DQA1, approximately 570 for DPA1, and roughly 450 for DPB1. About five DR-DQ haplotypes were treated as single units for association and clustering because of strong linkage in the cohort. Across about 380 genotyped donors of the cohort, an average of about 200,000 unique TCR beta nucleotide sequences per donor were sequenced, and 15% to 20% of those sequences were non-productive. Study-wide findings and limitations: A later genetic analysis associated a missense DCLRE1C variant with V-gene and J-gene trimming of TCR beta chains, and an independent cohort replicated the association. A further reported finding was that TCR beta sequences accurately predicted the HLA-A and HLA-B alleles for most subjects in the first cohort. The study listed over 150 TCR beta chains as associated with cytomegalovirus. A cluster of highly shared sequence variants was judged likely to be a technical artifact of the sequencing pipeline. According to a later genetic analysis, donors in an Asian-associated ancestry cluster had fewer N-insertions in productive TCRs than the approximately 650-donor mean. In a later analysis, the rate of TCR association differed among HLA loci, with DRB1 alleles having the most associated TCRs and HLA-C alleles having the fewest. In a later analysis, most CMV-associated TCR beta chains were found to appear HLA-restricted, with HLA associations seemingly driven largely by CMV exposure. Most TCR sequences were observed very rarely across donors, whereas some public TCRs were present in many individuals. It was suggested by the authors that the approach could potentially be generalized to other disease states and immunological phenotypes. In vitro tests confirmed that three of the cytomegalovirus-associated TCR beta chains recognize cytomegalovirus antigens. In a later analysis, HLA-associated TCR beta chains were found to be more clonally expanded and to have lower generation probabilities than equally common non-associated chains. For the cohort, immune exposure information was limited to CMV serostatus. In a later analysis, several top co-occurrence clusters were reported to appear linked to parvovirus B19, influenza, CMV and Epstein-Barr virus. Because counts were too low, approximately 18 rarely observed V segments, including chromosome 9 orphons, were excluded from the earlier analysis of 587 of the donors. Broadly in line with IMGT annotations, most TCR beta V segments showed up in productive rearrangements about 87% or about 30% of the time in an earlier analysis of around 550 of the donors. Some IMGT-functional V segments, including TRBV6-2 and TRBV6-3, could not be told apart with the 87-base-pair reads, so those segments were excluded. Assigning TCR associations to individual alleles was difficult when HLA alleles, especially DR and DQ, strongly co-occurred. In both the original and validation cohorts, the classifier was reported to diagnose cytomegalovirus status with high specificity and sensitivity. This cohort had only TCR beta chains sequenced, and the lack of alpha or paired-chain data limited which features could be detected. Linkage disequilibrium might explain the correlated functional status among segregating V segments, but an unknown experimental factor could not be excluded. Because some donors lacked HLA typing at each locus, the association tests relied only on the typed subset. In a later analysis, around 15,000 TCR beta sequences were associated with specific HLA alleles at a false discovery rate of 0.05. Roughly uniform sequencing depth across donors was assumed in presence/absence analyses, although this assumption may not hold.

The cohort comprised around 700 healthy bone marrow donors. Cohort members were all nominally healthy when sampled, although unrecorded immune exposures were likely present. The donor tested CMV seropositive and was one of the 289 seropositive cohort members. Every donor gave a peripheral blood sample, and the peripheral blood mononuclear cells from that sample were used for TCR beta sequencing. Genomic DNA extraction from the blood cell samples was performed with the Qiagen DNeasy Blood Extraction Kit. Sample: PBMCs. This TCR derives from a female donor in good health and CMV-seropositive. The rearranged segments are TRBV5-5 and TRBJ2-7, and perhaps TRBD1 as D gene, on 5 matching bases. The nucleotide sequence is TGTGCCAGCAGCTGGACAACGGCAGGCTCCTACGAGCAGTACTTC. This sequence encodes CASSWTTAGSYEQYF.